This paragraph covers one T cell receptor (beta chain) sequence. The data were obtained in a study of blood T cell repertoires in COVID-19. In the authors' methods: Estimates of nucleated cell counts were drawn from the amplification of reference gene primers. The assay was immunoSEQ multiplex PCR, and TCRdb's table has in-frame clones only and misses some. The V and J calls and the clone size are those of that table, but D and trimming were determined from the DNA. In the table there are 350,000 to 550,000 clones, 70% to 90% of which are singletons. The clonotype was recovered from a woman younger than 30 with acute COVID-19. Sequencing was carried out using PBMCs or T cells enriched from blood (not recorded which).

The CDR3 loop reads CASSLGGTDNYEQYF. CDR3 nucleotides: TGTGCCAGCAGCTTGGGCGGGACTGACAACTACGAGCAGTACTTC. The chain couples TRBV7-9 to TRBJ2-7, with D perhaps TRBD2 (6 bases). The CDR3 spans 15 residues. Per the germline V gene, CDR1 is SEHNR and CDR2 is FQNEAQ (reference sequence). The V end was cut by 3 bases, the J end by 3 bases, with 15 bases between.